The TCR beta chain under discussion was sequenced for a study of shared clonotypes between healthy human individuals. Profiled with immunoSEQ multiplex PCR; TCRdb holds only in-frame clones, not every one. The sample includes 2 million to 3 million clones, approximately 92% seen only once; the top ten take roughly 0.13%. Regarding the study as a whole: Blood was the only sampled material, and tissue repertoires likely differ. An anticipated effect of sequencing depth on clonotype sharing among donors was recognized.

This clone came up once. Antigen unknown. This CDR3 has 13 residues. Per the germline V gene, CDR1 is GTSNPN and CDR2 is SVGIG (reference sequence). V was trimmed by 8 bases and J by 0 bases, leaving 10 bases between them. The genes are TRBV30 and TRBJ2-2, with a tentative D call TRBD2 (6 bases). Material: naive CD4+ T cells sorted from blood. The subset is: CD45RA+ positively selected. The clonotype comes from a man between 18 and 29 years old in good health. CDR3 loop: CAGKRANTGELFF. The DNA of the CDR3 is TGTGCCGGAAAGCGGGCGAACACCGGGGAGCTGTTTTTT. The variable domain in full, with the rest retrieved from reference TRBV30 and TRBJ2-2, is SQTIHQWPATLVQPVGSPLSLECTVEGTSNPNLYWYRQAAGRGLQLLFYSVGIGQISSEVPQNLSASRPQDRQFILSSKKLLLSDSGFYLCAGKRANTGELFFGEGSRLTVL.